This T cell receptor beta chain was recorded in a study of T cell responses to AZD1222 COVID-19 vaccine (dated by TCRdb to 2020 to 2023). Turning to the overall study: A total of more than 230 trial participants underwent TCR sequencing, of whom about 210 had received two doses of AZD1222 and around 25 had received two doses of the MenACWY control vaccine. Trial participants were enrolled into age subgroups of 18-55, 56-69 and 70-plus years, which contained about 160, 30 and 59 TCR-sequenced participants, respectively.

The CDR3 regions of human TCRbeta chains were analyzed by immunosequencing. Per the authors' processing: Repertoire TCRs were matched against a reference library of SARS-CoV-2-specific TCRs generated with the MIRA antigen-specificity platform. Breadth was defined as the fraction of unique TCRs that were SARS-CoV-2-associated. Depth was defined as the fraction of total T cells that were SARS-CoV-2-associated. Each spike-specific TCR was assigned to its reactive spike region and to a CD4 or CD8 class using the MIRA data. Log10-transformed breadth and depth values were compared by one-way ANOVA with Sidak's multiple comparisons tests. What TCRdb holds here is the immuneACCESS table cut down to in-frame rearrangements. Part of the clones is not present; checked against another copy, under half of the missing clones reflect an unresolved V gene, and the others are unexplained. The V and J calls and clone size were taken over from that table, and D and trimming were inferred from the DNA. The table for this sample lists around 140,000 clones; around 90% of them were counted only once. Of the sample, roughly 1.7% is held by the ten largest clones.

As regards this clone: Its specific antigen is unknown. No clone much larger than this one lies a single base away; base qualities are absent.

Summary of the overall study and its limitations: Because no day 14 peak-response samples were available, repertoires were characterized only after the peak T cell response. Epitopes outside the regions mutated in the B.1.351 and B.1.1.7 variants were reportedly recognized by nearly half of the unique spike-specific TCRs. After two AZD1222 doses, spike-specific TCR breadth and depth were significantly higher than at day 0 and than in MenACWY recipients. Conclusions about previously exposed vaccinees are limited because only six or seven AZD1222 recipients were SARS-CoV-2 seropositive at baseline. Most participants were white British and females outnumbered males, and the authors suggested that clonal diversity may have been underestimated. The 56-69-year group was small, and its depth increase did not reach significance, likely because of low power. CD4 TCRs associated with the vaccine covered the entire spike protein, and the dominant responses were in regions 160-218 and 743-854.

Between the V and J ends, shortened by 0 bases and 1 base respectively, the junction contains 7 bases. CDR1 and CDR2 are read off the germline V gene as SGDLS and YYNGEE. The CDR3 goes from the cysteine to the phenylalanine over 14 residues. The CDR3 DNA has 42 bases and is translated from base 1. The meaning of the sample's time point label: about 28 days (+/-7) after the second vaccine dose. Because spike-specific TCR depth and breadth did not differ between the two schedules, AZD1222 recipients who got a second dose at roughly 4 weeks were pooled with those who got a second dose at roughly 12 weeks. Samples from vaccinated people were obtained from the UK trials COV001 and COV002, which included a single-blind randomized controlled phase 2/3 trial of AZD1222 (ChAdOx1 nCoV-19) in healthy adults. For TCRbeta chain sequencing, PBMC samples were collected from trial participants at day 0 and at day 28 after the second dose.

Recombination joined TRBV9 with TRBJ1-1; the D gene cannot be resolved reliably. The receptor was derived from an adult who received the AZD1222 COVID-19 vaccine. The sequences come from peripheral blood, collected 28 days after the second AZD1222 dose. The DNA is as follows: TGTGCCAGCAGCGTAGATATCAGGAACACTGAAGCTTTCTTT. It translates as CASSVDIRNTEAFF.